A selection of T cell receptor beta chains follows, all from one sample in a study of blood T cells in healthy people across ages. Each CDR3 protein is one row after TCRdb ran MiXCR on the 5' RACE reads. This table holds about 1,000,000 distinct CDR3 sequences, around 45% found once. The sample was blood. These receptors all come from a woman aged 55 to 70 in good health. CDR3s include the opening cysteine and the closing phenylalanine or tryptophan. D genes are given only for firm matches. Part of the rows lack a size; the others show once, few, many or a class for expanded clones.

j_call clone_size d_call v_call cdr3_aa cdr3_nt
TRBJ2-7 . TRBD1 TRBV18 CASSRGTAYSYEQYF TGTGCCAGCTCACGTGGGACAGCCTACTCCTACGAGCAGTACTTC
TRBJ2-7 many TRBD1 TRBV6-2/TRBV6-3 CASRGTGSYEQYF TGTGCCAGCAGGGGGACAGGCTCCTACGAGCAGTACTTC
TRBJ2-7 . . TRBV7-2 CASSLRREQYF TGTGCCAGCAGCCTCCGACGGGAGCAGTACTTC
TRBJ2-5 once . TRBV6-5 CASSYGGGGKEQYF TGTGCCAGCAGTTACGGAGGGGGCGGGAAAGAGCAGTACTTC
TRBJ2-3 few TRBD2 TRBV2 CATLAGVADTQYF TGTGCCACCTTAGCGGGAGTCGCAGATACGCAGTATTTT
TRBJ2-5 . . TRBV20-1 CIARRPRGEQYF TGCATTGCTAGACGGCCGAGAGGGGAGCAGTACTTC
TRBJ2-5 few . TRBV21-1 CASSKAGETAQETQYF TGTGCCAGCAGCAAAGCGGGTGAGACAGCTCAAGAGACCCAGTACTTC
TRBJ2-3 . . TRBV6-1 CASSFRGELSTDTQYF TGTGCCAGCAGTTTCAGGGGGGAGCTGAGCACAGATACGCAGTATTTT
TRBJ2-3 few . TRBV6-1 CASSLAKQGDTQYF TGTGCCAGCAGCTTAGCCAAGCAGGGGGATACGCAGTATTTT
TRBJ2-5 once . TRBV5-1 CASSGGGRGVQETQYF TGCGCCAGCAGCGGTGGTGGTAGGGGAGTCCAAGAGACCCAGTACTTC
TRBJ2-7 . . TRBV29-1 CSVEGGYSYEQYF TGCAGCGTTGAGGGGGGCTATTCCTACGAGCAGTACTTC
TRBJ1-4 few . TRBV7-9 CASSVPTTNEKLFF TGTGCCAGCAGTGTCCCAACAACTAATGAAAAACTGTTTTTT
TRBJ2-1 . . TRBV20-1 CSGEGTYDEQFF TGCAGTGGGGAAGGGACTTACGATGAGCAGTTCTTC
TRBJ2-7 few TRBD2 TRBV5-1 CASSLSTSAYYEQYF TGCGCCAGCAGCTTGAGCACTAGCGCCTACTACGAGCAGTACTTC
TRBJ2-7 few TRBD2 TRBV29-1 CSVVGAGGYEQYF TGCAGCGTCGTGGGAGCGGGAGGGTACGAGCAGTACTTC
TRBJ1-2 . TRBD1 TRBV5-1 CASSSDRDGGYTF TGCGCCAGCAGCTCCGACAGGGATGGTGGCTACACCTTC
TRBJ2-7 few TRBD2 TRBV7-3 CASSPTSTSGYEQYF TGTGCCAGCAGCCCTACATCGACTAGCGGGTACGAGCAGTACTTC